This T cell receptor (beta chain) was recorded in a study of T-cell memory formation after mild COVID-19. Points from the study as a whole: Contracting CD4+ clones sat mainly in CM and EM; CD8+ in EMRA.

Of note for this clonotype: What it recognizes is unknown.

MiXCR, run by TCRdb on the 5' RACE reads, gives a single entry per CDR3 protein. This table holds roughly 450,000 distinct CDR3 sequences, about 20% found once. Trimming left V 5 bases short and J 3 bases short, with 8 bases between. CDR3 length: 13 amino acids. Sequenced sample: PBMCs or a T cell subset sorted from them (not recorded which). V gene TRBV12-3 or TRBV12-4 combines with J gene TRBJ2-1, with no clear D. The clonotype was recovered from a man aged 18 to 35 who had mild COVID-19 (a few samples of this study predate the infection). Cell type and time point are not known. For the CDR3, the DNA is TGTGCCAGCAGTCCCGCTCTCTACAATGAGCAGTTCTTC. This encodes CASSPALYNEQFF.